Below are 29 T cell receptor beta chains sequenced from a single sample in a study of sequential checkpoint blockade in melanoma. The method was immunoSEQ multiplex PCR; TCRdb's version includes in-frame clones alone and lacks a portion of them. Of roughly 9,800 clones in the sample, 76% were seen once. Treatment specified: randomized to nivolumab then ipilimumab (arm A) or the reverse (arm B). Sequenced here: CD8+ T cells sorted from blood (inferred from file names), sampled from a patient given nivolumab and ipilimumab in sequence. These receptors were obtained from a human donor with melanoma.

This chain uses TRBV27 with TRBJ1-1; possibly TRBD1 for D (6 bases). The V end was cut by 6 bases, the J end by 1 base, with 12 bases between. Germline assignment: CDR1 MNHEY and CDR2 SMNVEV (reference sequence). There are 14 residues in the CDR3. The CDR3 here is CASRSDRWNTEAFF. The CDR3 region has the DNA TGTGCCAGCAGATCCGACAGGTGGAACACTGAAGCTTTCTTT.

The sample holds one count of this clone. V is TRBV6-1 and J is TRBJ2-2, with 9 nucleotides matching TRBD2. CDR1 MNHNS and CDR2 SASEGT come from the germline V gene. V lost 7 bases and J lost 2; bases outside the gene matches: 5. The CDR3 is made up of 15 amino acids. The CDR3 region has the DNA TGTGCCAGCAAACTAGCGGGTGCTAACACCGGGGAGCTGTTTTTT. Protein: CASKLAGANTGELFF.

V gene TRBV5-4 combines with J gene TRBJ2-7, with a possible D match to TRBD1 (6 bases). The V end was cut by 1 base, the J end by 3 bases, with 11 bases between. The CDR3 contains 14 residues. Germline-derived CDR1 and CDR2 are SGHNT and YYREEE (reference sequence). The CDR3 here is CASSLSDSSYEQYF. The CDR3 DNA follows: TGTGCCAGCAGCTTGTCGGACAGCAGCTACGAGCAGTACTTC.

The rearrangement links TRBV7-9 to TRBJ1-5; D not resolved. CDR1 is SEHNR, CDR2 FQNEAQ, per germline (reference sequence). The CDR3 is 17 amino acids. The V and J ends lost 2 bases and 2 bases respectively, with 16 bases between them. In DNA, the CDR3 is TGTGCCAGCAGCTTAACGGGTGCGATTCGAGGCAATCAGCCCCAGCATTTT. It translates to CASSLTGAIRGNQPQHF.

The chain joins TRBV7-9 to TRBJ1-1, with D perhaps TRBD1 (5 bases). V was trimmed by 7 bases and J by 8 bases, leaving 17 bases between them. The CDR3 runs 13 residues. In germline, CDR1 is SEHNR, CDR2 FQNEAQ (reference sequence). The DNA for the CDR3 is TGTGCCAGCACCCAAGGGGAATCGGTGGAAGCTTTCTTT. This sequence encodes CASTQGESVEAFF. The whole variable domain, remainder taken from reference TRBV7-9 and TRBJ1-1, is DTGVSQNPRHKITKRGQNVTFRCDPISEHNRLYWYRQTLGQGPEFLTYFQNEAQLEKSRLLSDRFSAERPKGSFSTLEIQRTEQGDSAMYLCASTQGESVEAFFGQGTRLTVV.

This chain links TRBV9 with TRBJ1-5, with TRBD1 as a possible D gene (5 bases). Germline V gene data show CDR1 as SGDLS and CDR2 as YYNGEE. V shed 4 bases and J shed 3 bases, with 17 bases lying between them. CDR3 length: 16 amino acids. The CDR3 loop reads CASSNAPGLYNQPQHF. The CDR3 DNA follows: TGTGCCAGCAGCAACGCACCGGGACTATACAATCAGCCCCAGCATTTT.

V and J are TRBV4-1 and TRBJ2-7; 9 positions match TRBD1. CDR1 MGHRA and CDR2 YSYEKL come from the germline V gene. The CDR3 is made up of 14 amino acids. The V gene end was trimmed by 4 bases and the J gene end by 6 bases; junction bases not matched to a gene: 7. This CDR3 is CASSLKGTGSEQYF. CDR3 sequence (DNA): TGCGCCAGCAGCCTTAAAGGGACAGGGTCCGAGCAGTACTTC.

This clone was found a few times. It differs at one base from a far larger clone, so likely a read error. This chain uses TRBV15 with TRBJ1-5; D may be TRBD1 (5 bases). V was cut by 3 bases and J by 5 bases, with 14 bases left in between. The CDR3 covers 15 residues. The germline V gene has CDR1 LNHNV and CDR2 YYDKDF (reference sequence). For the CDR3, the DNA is TGTGCCACCAGCAGTGTACACGGGGGACATCAGCCCCAGCATTTT. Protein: CATSSVHGGHQPQHF.

In DNA form, the CDR3 reads TGTGCCAGCAGTGAACAGGGGGCATTTAATGAAAAACTGTTTTTT. Amino acids: CASSEQGAFNEKLFF. The gene calls are TRBV6-1 and TRBJ1-4; 8 nucleotides align to TRBD1. Trimming removed 2 bases from V and 4 bases from J; junction bases left unmatched: 3. CDR1 is MNHNS and CDR2 is SASEGT in the germline V gene. This CDR3 is built from 15 residues.

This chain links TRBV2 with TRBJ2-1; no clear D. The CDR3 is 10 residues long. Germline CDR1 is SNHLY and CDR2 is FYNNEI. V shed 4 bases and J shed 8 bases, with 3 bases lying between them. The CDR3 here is CASSVYEQFF. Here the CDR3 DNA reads TGTGCCAGCAGTGTCTATGAGCAGTTCTTC.

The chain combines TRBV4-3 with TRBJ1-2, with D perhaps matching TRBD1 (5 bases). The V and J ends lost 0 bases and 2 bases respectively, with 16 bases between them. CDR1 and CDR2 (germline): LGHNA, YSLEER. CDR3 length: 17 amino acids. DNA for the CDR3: TGCGCCAGCAGCCAAGATGGATCCCTTCGGGGGAACTATGGCTACACCTTC. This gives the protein CASSQDGSLRGNYGYTF.

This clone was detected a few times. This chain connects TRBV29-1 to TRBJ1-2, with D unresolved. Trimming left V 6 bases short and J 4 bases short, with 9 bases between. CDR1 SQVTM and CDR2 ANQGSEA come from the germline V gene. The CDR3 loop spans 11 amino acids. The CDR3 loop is CSVPAGYGYTF. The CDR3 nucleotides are TGCAGCGTCCCGGCGGGCTATGGCTACACCTTC.

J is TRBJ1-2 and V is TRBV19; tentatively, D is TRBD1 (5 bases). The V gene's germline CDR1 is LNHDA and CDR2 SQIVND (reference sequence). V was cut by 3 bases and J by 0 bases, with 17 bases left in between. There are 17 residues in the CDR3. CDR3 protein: CASSITLDKEANYGYTF. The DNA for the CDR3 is TGTGCCAGTAGTATTACCCTGGACAAAGAAGCTAACTATGGCTACACCTTC.

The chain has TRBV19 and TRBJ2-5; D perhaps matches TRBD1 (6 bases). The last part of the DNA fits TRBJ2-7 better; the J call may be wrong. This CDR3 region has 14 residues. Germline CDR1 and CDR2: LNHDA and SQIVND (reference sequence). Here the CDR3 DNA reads TGTGCCAGTAGTATTACAGGGTCAGCCTACGAGCAGTACTTC. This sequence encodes CASSITGSAYEQYF.

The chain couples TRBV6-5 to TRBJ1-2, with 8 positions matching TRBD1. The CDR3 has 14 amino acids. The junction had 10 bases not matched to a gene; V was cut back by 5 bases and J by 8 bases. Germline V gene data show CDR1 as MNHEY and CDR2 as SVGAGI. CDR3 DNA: TGTGCCAGCAGTCGAGTCGGACAGGGAGTCGGCTACACCTTC. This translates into CASSRVGQGVGYTF.

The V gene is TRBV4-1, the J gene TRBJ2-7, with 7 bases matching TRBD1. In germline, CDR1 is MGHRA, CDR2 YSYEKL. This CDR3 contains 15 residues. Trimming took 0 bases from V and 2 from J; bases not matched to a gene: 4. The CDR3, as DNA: TGCGCCAGCAGCCAAGACCGACAGGGCCCCTACGAGCAGTACTTC. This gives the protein CASSQDRQGPYEQYF.

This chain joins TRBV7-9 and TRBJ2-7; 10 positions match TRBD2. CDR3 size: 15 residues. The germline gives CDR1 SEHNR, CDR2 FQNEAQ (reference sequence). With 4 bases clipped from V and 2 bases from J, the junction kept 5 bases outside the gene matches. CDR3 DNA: TGTGCCAGCAGCTCTCTAGCGGGGGTAGCCTACGAGCAGTACTTC. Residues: CASSSLAGVAYEQYF.

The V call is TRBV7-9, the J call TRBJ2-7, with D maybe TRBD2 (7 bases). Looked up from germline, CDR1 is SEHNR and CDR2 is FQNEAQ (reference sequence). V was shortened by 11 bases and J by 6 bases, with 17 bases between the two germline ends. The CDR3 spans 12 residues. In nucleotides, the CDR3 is TGTGCCGGACGGGGGGCCGGGTCCGAGCAGTACTTC. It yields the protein CAGRGAGSEQYF.

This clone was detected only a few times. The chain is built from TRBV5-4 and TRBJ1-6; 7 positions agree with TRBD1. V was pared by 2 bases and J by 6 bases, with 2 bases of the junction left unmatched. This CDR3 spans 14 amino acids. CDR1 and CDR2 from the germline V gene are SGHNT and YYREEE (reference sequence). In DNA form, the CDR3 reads TGTGCCAGCAGCTTTACAGGGGTTAATTCACCCCTCCACTTT. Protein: CASSFTGVNSPLHF.

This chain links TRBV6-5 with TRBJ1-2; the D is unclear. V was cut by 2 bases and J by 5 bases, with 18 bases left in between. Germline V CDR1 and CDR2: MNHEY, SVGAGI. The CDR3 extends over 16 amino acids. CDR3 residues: CASSYEQKPSPYGYTF. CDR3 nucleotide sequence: TGTGCCAGCAGTTACGAACAGAAACCTTCCCCTTATGGCTACACCTTC.

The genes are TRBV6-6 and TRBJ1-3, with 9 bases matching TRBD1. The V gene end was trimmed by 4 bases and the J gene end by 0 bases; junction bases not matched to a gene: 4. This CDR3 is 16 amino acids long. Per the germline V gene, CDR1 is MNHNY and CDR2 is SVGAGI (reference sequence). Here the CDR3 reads CASSWGTGPSGNTIYF. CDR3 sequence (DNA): TGTGCCAGCAGTTGGGGGACAGGGCCCTCTGGAAACACCATATATTTT.

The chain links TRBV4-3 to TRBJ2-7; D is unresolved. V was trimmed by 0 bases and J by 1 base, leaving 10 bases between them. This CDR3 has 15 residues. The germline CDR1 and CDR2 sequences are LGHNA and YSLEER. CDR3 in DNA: TGCGCCAGCAGCCAAGATCTGGGCAGTTCCTACGAGCAGTACTTC. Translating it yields CASSQDLGSSYEQYF.

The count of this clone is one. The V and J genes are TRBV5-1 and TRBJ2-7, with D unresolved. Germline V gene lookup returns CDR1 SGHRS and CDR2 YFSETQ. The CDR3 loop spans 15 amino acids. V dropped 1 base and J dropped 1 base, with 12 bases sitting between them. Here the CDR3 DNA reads TGCGCCAGCAGCTTGTTGGCCATCCCGTCCTACGAGCAGTACTTC. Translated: CASSLLAIPSYEQYF.

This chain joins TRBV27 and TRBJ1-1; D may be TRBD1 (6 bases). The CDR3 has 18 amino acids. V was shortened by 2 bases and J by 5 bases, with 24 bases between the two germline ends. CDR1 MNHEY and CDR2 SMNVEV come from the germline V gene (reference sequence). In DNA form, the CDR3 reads TGTGCCAGCAGTTTAGGAACAGGGAAGATGGGACCGGGAACTGAAGCTTTCTTT. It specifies CASSLGTGKMGPGTEAFF.

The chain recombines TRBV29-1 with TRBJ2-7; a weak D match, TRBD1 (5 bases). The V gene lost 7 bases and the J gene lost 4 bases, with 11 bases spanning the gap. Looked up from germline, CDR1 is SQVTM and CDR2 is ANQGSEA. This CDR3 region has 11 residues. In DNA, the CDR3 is TGCAGCGCCCAGCAGGGATACGAGCAGTACTTC. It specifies CSAQQGYEQYF.

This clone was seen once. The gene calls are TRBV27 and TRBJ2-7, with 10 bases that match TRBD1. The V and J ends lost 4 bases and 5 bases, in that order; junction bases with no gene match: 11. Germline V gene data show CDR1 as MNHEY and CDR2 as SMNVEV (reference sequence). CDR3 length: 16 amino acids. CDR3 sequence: CASSSKGDRGRDEQYF. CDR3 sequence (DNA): TGTGCCAGCAGTTCAAAAGGGGACAGGGGCCGCGACGAGCAGTACTTC.

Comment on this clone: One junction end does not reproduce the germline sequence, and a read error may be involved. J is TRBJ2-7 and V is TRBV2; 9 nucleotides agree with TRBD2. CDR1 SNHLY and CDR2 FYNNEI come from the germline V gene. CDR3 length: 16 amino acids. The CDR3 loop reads CASSGWGSGGSSEQYF. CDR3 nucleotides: TGTGCCAGCAGTGGATGGGGTAGCGGGGGCTCCTCCGAGCAGTACTTC.

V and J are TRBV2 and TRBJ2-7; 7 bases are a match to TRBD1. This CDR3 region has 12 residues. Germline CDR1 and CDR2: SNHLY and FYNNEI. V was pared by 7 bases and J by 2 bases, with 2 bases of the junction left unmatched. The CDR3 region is CASTGTAYEQYF. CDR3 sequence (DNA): TGTGCCAGCACCGGGACAGCCTACGAGCAGTACTTC.

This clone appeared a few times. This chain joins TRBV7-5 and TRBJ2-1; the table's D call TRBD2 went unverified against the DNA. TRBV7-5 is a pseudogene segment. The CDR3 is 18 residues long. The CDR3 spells CASSLVFGSGGSYNEQFF. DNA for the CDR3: TGTGCCAGCAGCTTAGTTTTTGGTAGCGGGGGCTCCTACAATGAGCAGTTCTTC.